The clone carrying this T cell receptor beta chain has at least ten counts. In TCRdb, the RT-PCR reads were re-called with MiXCR into one record per CDR3 protein. In the table there are about 700,000 distinct CDR3 sequences, 14% of which are singletons. The TCR originated in a female donor in good health, serving as a healthy control. The sample consisted of memory CD4+ T cells from blood.

DNA for the CDR3: TGCAGCGTTGAAGCTGGGATAGCGGTAGCGGGAGCAGATACGCAGTATTTT. It translates to CSVEAGIAVAGADTQYF. This chain joins TRBV29-1 and TRBJ2-3; TRBD2 matches at 9 bases. This CDR3 is built from 17 residues. J was trimmed by 4 bases and V by 1 base; bases with no gene match: 12. Germline-derived CDR1 and CDR2 are SQVTM and ANQGSEA.